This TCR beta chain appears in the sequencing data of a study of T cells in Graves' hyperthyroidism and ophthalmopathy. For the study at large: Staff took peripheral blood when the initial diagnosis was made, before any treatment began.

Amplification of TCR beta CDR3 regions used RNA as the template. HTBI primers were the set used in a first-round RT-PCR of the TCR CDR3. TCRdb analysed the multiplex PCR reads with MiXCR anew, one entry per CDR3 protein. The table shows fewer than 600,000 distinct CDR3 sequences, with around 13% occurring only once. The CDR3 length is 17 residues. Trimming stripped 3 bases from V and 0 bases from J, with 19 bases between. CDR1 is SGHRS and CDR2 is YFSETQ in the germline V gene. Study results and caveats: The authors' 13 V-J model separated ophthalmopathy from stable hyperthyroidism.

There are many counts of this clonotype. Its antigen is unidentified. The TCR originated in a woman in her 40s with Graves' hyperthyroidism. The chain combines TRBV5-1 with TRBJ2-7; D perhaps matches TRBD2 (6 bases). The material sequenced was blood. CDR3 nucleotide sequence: TGCGCCAGCAGCTCCCCTAGCAGTCGGGAGAGCTCCTACGAGCAGTACTTC. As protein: CASSSPSSRESSYEQYF.